Shown below are 14 T cell receptor beta chains from a single sample sequenced in a study of regulatory T cells in long-lasting Graves disease. Time point denoted: persistent/refractory GD, antithyroid drugs over 5 years with positive TRAb. RNA extracted from PBMCs served as the sequencing template. Sequencing libraries for TCR beta were prepared with iRepertoire HTBI primers and Arm-PCR of CDR3 regions. TCRdb re-called the multiplex PCR reads with MiXCR, one entry per CDR3 protein. The data contain 450,000 or so distinct CDR3 sequences, under 25% of them seen just once; the ten biggest clones take up roughly 13%. The specimen comprised peripheral blood mononuclear cells (PBMCs), sampled when the disease was refractory, from a patient treated with antithyroid drugs. The receptor set was obtained from a female donor with Graves disease.

The chain recombines TRBV4-1 with TRBJ2-7; tentative D call: TRBD2 (5 bases). Germline CDR1 is MGHRA and CDR2 is YSYEKL. Trimming cost V 0 bases and J 3 bases, with 15 bases left between them. The CDR3 consists of 16 residues. The CDR3 DNA follows: TGCGCCAGCAGCCAAGACGGAATTACCGAGGGCTACGAGCAGTACTTC. Protein product: CASSQDGITEGYEQYF.

This clonotype was observed a few times. This CDR3 reads CASSRLRDTSNQPQHF. In DNA, the CDR3 is TGTGCCAGCAGTCGCCTTAGGGACACCAGCAATCAGCCCCAGCATTTT. V is TRBV6-1 and J is TRBJ1-5; TRBD1 is a possible D gene (6 bases). The CDR3 spans 16 residues. CDR1 and CDR2 from the germline V gene are MNHNS and SASEGT. Trimming removed 5 bases from V and 1 base from J, with 15 bases in between.

This clonotype was seen only once. This rearrangement joins TRBV5-4 to TRBJ1-2; the D gene is possibly TRBD1 (5 bases). The CDR3 runs 14 residues. Trimming cost V 4 bases and J 0 bases, with 10 bases left between them. Germline assignment: CDR1 SGHNT and CDR2 YYREEE (reference sequence). The CDR3 reads CASSPLGPNYGYTF. The CDR3 nucleotides are TGTGCCAGCAGCCCCTTGGGGCCTAACTATGGCTACACCTTC.

V and J are TRBV3-1 and TRBJ2-1, with 11 bases identical to TRBD2. After removal of 7 bases from V and 8 bases from J, the junction contained 19 bases not matched to a gene. CDR1 and CDR2 from the germline V gene are LGHDT and YNNKEL (reference sequence). The CDR3 covers 18 residues. The CDR3 nucleotides read TGTGCCAGCACCGAAACACTTCCCGTGACTAGCGGGAACGATGAGCAGTTCTTC. It is translated as CASTETLPVTSGNDEQFF.

This sequence joins TRBV6-1 and TRBJ2-2; 7 bases agree with TRBD2. Germline V gene sequence: CDR1 MNHNS, CDR2 SASEGT. With 7 bases clipped from V and 1 base from J, the junction kept 6 bases outside the gene matches. The CDR3 contains 15 residues. The CDR3: CASNILARNTGELFF. Written as DNA, the CDR3 is TGTGCCAGCAATATACTAGCGAGGAACACCGGGGAGCTGTTTTTT.

This clonotype occurred many times. The chain couples TRBV6-1 to TRBJ1-2; D ambiguous. V was cut by 7 bases and J by 8 bases, with 11 bases left in between. CDR1 MNHNS and CDR2 SASEGT come from the germline V gene. The CDR3 is 11 residues long. Written as DNA, the CDR3 is TGTGCCAGCACTATGGGTAGAGGCTACACCTTC. It codes for CASTMGRGYTF.

The V gene is TRBV7-9, the J gene TRBJ2-5; D not resolved. The CDR3 loop spans 15 amino acids. V lost 6 bases and J 1 base, leaving 15 bases between the germline ends. From germline, CDR1 is SEHNR and CDR2 FQNEAQ (reference sequence). The CDR3 is CASSLPMGAQETQYF. CDR3 DNA sequence: TGTGCCAGCAGTCTACCCATGGGTGCCCAAGAGACCCAGTACTTC.

This clonotype was observed a few times. The rearrangement joins TRBV7-9 to TRBJ2-1, with TRBD2 identical over 10 bases. V dropped 5 bases and J dropped 4; count of bases not matched to a gene: 5. The CDR3 length is 15 residues. CDR1 and CDR2 from the germline V gene are SEHNR and FQNEAQ (reference sequence). The CDR3 coding sequence is TGTGCCAGCAGCCTTCTAGCGGGAGTGTACAATGAGCAGTTCTTC. Amino acids: CASSLLAGVYNEQFF.

This clonotype was picked up a small number of times. This chain joins TRBV6-2 or TRBV6-3 and TRBJ2-7; D assignment may be TRBD1 or TRBD2 (7 bases each). This CDR3 comprises 15 residues. Germline V gene sequence: CDR1 MNHEY, CDR2 SVGEGT. V lost 3 bases, J lost 1 base, and 13 bases lay in between. CDR3: CASSYAGGGSYEQYF. CDR3 coding DNA: TGTGCCAGCAGTTATGCAGGGGGGGGATCCTACGAGCAGTACTTC.

This clonotype was seen repeatedly, ten times or more. The chain employs TRBV20-1 and TRBJ2-7, with D uncertain. The germline CDR1 and CDR2 sequences are DFQATT and SNEGSKA (reference sequence). CDR3 length: 14 amino acids. With 0 bases removed from V and 6 bases from J, the gap between germline ends came to 15 bases. The CDR3 coding sequence is TGCAGTGCTAGAGATCGGGCAGTGGTAGGCGAGCAGTACTTC. It specifies CSARDRAVVGEQYF.

This clonotype has just a few counts. This chain uses TRBV19 with TRBJ2-2; 7 nucleotides line up with TRBD2. V was pared by 1 base and J by 6 bases, with 5 bases of the junction left unmatched. This CDR3 has 15 amino acids. Germline CDR1 reads LNHDA; CDR2 reads SQIVND (reference sequence). The CDR3 here is CASSIASGGAGELFF. In DNA form, the CDR3 reads TGTGCCAGTAGTATAGCTAGTGGGGGGGCCGGGGAGCTGTTTTTT.

The CDR3 bases are TGTGCCAGTAGGAGTGGGCCCATGGGCTACAATGAGCAGTTCTTC. Translated, it gives CASRSGPMGYNEQFF. The chain carries TRBV19 and TRBJ2-1; no clear D gene. The CDR3 is made up of 15 amino acids. CDR1 and CDR2 from the germline V gene are LNHDA and SQIVND (reference sequence). Trimming removed 6 bases at V and 3 bases at J, with 15 bases between.

This clonotype was seen more than once but under ten times. The rearrangement uses TRBV6-1 and TRBJ2-2; D assignment may be TRBD1 or TRBD2 (5 bases each). This CDR3 is 16 amino acids long. V was cut by 6 bases and J by 6 bases, with 20 bases left in between. Germline values: CDR1 MNHNS, CDR2 SASEGT. CDR3 nucleotide sequence: TGTGCCAGCAGGGCCGGGGCCCCTCAGGGAGCCGGGGAGCTGTTTTTT. Protein product: CASRAGAPQGAGELFF.

The chain employs TRBV2 and TRBJ1-3, with D tentatively TRBD1 (6 bases). Germline-derived CDR1 and CDR2 are SNHLY and FYNNEI. The CDR3 is 14 amino acids. V shed 7 bases and J shed 8 bases, with 18 bases lying between them. For the CDR3, the DNA is TGTGCCAGCAACGACAGGACTCCCTCGGACACCATATATTTT. This translates into CASNDRTPSDTIYF.